The rows below give T cell receptor beta chains drawn from one sample of a study of CD8+CD57+ T cells in acquired aplastic anemia. TCRdb used MiXCR to reprocess the reads, holding one entry per CDR3 protein. The table lists about 200,000 distinct CDR3 sequences, around 32% of them singletons, with around 1.1% in the top ten. Sequencing was performed on sorted CD4+, CD8+, or CD8+CD57+ T cells (not recorded which) from PBMCs. The receptors derive from a human donor in good health, serving as a control. Both conserved end residues are part of each CDR3. The D gene is left open where the match is weak. The size entry is marked missing in some rows and otherwise reads once, few, many or a size class.

D gene: -; clone size: few; V gene: TRBV18; J gene: TRBJ2-5; CDR3 DNA: TGTGCCAGCTCACCGACGGTGGGGATGGAGACCCAGTACTTC; CDR3 protein: CASSPTVGMETQYF
D gene: -; clone size: many; V gene: TRBV7-6; J gene: TRBJ2-2; CDR3 DNA: TGTGCCAGCAGGACGGGGGCCGGGGAGCTGTTTTTT; CDR3 protein: CASRTGAGELFF
D gene: -; clone size: many; V gene: TRBV7-8; J gene: TRBJ1-3; CDR3 DNA: TGTGCCAGCAGCTCTCAGGGACTCCGGAGGAATTTT; CDR3 protein: CASSSQGLRRNF
D gene: -; clone size: many; V gene: TRBV5-1; J gene: TRBJ2-7; CDR3 DNA: TGCGCCAGCAGCTCGTCGACAGGATTCTCCTACGAGCAGTACTTC; CDR3 protein: CASSSSTGFSYEQYF
D gene: -; clone size: -; V gene: TRBV2; J gene: TRBJ2-7; CDR3 DNA: TGTGCCAGCCGGGACGCCTTCTACGAGCAGTACTTC; CDR3 protein: CASRDAFYEQYF
D gene: TRBD1; clone size: -; V gene: TRBV10-3; J gene: TRBJ2-5; CDR3 DNA: TGTGCCATCAGTGATTCATTTGGACAGGGCCAAGAGACCCAGTACTTC; CDR3 protein: CAISDSFGQGQETQYF
D gene: -; clone size: few; V gene: TRBV5-6; J gene: TRBJ1-1; CDR3 DNA: TGTGCCAGCAGCTTTTACAGGCCCTTCGGGCCGAACACTGAAGCTTTCTTT; CDR3 protein: CASSFYRPFGPNTEAFF
D gene: TRBD1; clone size: many; V gene: TRBV15; J gene: TRBJ1-5; CDR3 DNA: TGTGCCACCAGCAGAATGGGACAGGCGAATCAGCCCCAGCATTTT; CDR3 protein: CATSRMGQANQPQHF
D gene: TRBD1; clone size: few; V gene: TRBV15; J gene: TRBJ2-7; CDR3 DNA: TGTGCCACCAGCAGCCAAGATGGGGGACAGGGGAGGCCCGAGCAGTACTTC; CDR3 protein: CATSSQDGGQGRPEQYF
D gene: TRBD2; clone size: -; V gene: TRBV18; J gene: TRBJ2-1; CDR3 DNA: TGTGCCAGCTCACCACCCCTAGGGACTAGCGACTCCTACAATGAGCAGTTCTTC; CDR3 protein: CASSPPLGTSDSYNEQFF
D gene: -; clone size: many; V gene: TRBV11-1; J gene: TRBJ1-2; CDR3 DNA: TGTGCCAGCAGCTTATCGAGGGGAAGTGGGGGCTATGGCTACACCTTC; CDR3 protein: CASSLSRGSGGYGYTF
D gene: -; clone size: few; V gene: TRBV7-2; J gene: TRBJ1-5; CDR3 DNA: TGTGCCAGCAGCTTCGCGAGGAGTTCCAATCAGCCCCAGCATTTT; CDR3 protein: CASSFARSSNQPQHF
D gene: -; clone size: many; V gene: TRBV10-3; J gene: TRBJ2-7; CDR3 DNA: TGTGCCATCAGGGAGGACTACGAGCAGTACTTC; CDR3 protein: CAIREDYEQYF
D gene: -; clone size: -; V gene: TRBV4-2; J gene: TRBJ1-2; CDR3 DNA: TGTGCCAGCAGCCAGGGGCCCTCGGGGGGAGGGGGCTACACCTTC; CDR3 protein: CASSQGPSGGGGYTF
D gene: -; clone size: -; V gene: TRBV5-6; J gene: TRBJ1-2; CDR3 DNA: TGTGCCAGCAGCTTCGGAGACAGGTATAACTATGGCTACACCTTC; CDR3 protein: CASSFGDRYNYGYTF
D gene: TRBD1; clone size: -; V gene: TRBV6-1; J gene: TRBJ2-1; CDR3 DNA: TGTGCCAGCAGTCGGACAGGGGGCACTTATGAGCAGTTCTTC; CDR3 protein: CASSRTGGTYEQFF
D gene: TRBD1; clone size: many; V gene: TRBV7-3; J gene: TRBJ1-1; CDR3 DNA: TGTGCCAGCAGCTTTACAGGGGGCACTGAAGCTTTCTTT; CDR3 protein: CASSFTGGTEAFF
D gene: -; clone size: -; V gene: TRBV4-2; J gene: TRBJ1-3; CDR3 DNA: TGTGCCAGCAGCCAAGATGGCGCAGGGCGTATCCTATATTTT; CDR3 protein: CASSQDGAGRILYF
D gene: -; clone size: many; V gene: TRBV7-9; J gene: TRBJ1-6; CDR3 DNA: TGTGCCAGCAGCCACCCCGGACCTCGTGGTGAATCACCCCTCCACTTT; CDR3 protein: CASSHPGPRGESPLHF
D gene: TRBD1; clone size: -; V gene: TRBV10-3; J gene: TRBJ1-2; CDR3 DNA: TGTGCCATCATGGACAGGGGGCTTGGCTATGGCTACACCTTC; CDR3 protein: CAIMDRGLGYGYTF
D gene: TRBD2; clone size: many; V gene: TRBV4-1; J gene: TRBJ2-7; CDR3 DNA: TGCGCCAGCAGCCAAGGACTAGCGGGTTCCATAACCAACGAGCAGTACTTC; CDR3 protein: CASSQGLAGSITNEQYF
D gene: -; clone size: -; V gene: TRBV29-1; J gene: TRBJ2-3; CDR3 DNA: TGCAGCGTTGACAGGGATTGGAACACAGATACGCAGTATTTT; CDR3 protein: CSVDRDWNTDTQYF
D gene: TRBD1; clone size: -; V gene: TRBV25-1; J gene: TRBJ2-1; CDR3 DNA: TGTGCCAGCAGCGAATACGGGACAGGCTACAATGGGCAGTTCTTC; CDR3 protein: CASSEYGTGYNGQFF
D gene: -; clone size: many; V gene: TRBV14; J gene: TRBJ2-1; CDR3 DNA: TGTGCCAGCAGCCAAGGGCTAGCTAATGAGCAGTTCTTC; CDR3 protein: CASSQGLANEQFF
D gene: TRBD1; clone size: -; V gene: TRBV7-2; J gene: TRBJ2-1; CDR3 DNA: TGTGCCAGCAGCTTAGGACCGGACAGGGGGAAGTTCTTC; CDR3 protein: CASSLGPDRGKFF
D gene: -; clone size: many; V gene: TRBV5-1; J gene: TRBJ2-5; CDR3 DNA: TGCGCCAGCTGGGACCGCCAAGAGACCCAGTACTTC; CDR3 protein: CASWDRQETQYF
D gene: -; clone size: many; V gene: TRBV20-1; J gene: TRBJ1-1; CDR3 DNA: TGCAGTGCTAGGCGTCAAAACACTGAAGCTTTCTTT; CDR3 protein: CSARRQNTEAFF
D gene: TRBD1; clone size: -; V gene: TRBV12-3/TRBV12-4; J gene: TRBJ2-7; CDR3 DNA: TGTGCCAGCAGTTTGGTACGGGACAGGGATTCCGAGCAGTACTTC; CDR3 protein: CASSLVRDRDSEQYF
D gene: TRBD2; clone size: -; V gene: TRBV7-3; J gene: TRBJ2-5; CDR3 DNA: TGTGCCAGCAGCCAGGGACTAGCGGGGACACAAGAGACCCAGTACTTC; CDR3 protein: CASSQGLAGTQETQYF
D gene: -; clone size: many; V gene: TRBV12-3/TRBV12-4; J gene: TRBJ1-5; CDR3 DNA: TGTGCCAGCAGTTTCTCGGATCGTCCTTATCAGCCCCAGCATTTT; CDR3 protein: CASSFSDRPYQPQHF
D gene: -; clone size: -; V gene: TRBV29-1; J gene: TRBJ2-5; CDR3 DNA: TGCAGCGTTACGCCCCACGGTCCGCAAGAGACCCAGTACTTC; CDR3 protein: CSVTPHGPQETQYF
D gene: -; clone size: many; V gene: TRBV9; J gene: TRBJ2-1; CDR3 DNA: TGTGCCAGCAGCGTAGTTGGTGGAGGGAGCTCCTACAATGAGCAGTTCTTC; CDR3 protein: CASSVVGGGSSYNEQFF
D gene: -; clone size: few; V gene: TRBV6-5; J gene: TRBJ1-5; CDR3 DNA: TGTGCCAGCAGTTATGGGCCTCTCAGCGGGAATCAGCCCCAGCATTTT; CDR3 protein: CASSYGPLSGNQPQHF
D gene: -; clone size: -; V gene: TRBV2; J gene: TRBJ2-2; CDR3 DNA: TGTGCCAGTCGGACCATCGCCGGGGAGCTGTTTTTT; CDR3 protein: CASRTIAGELFF
D gene: TRBD1; clone size: -; V gene: TRBV5-1; J gene: TRBJ1-2; CDR3 DNA: TGCGCCAGCAGCCTGGGGGACAGGGGGCCTGGCTACACCTTC; CDR3 protein: CASSLGDRGPGYTF
D gene: -; clone size: many; V gene: TRBV9; J gene: TRBJ2-1; CDR3 DNA: TGTGCCAGCAGCGTAGCGGGAGTCAGTAGTGAGCAGTTCTTC; CDR3 protein: CASSVAGVSSEQFF
D gene: -; clone size: many; V gene: TRBV20-1; J gene: TRBJ1-6; CDR3 DNA: TGCAGTGCTAGAGATGGGGGGGGATCCTATAATTCACCCCTCCACTTT; CDR3 protein: CSARDGGGSYNSPLHF
D gene: -; clone size: many; V gene: TRBV7-2; J gene: TRBJ1-2; CDR3 DNA: TGTGCCAGCAGCCCTCGGACAGACTATGGCTACACCTTC; CDR3 protein: CASSPRTDYGYTF
D gene: -; clone size: many; V gene: TRBV12-5; J gene: TRBJ1-5; CDR3 DNA: TGTGCTAGTGGTTTGGGATTTCCGGGTCAGCCCCAGCATTTT; CDR3 protein: CASGLGFPGQPQHF
D gene: TRBD1; clone size: -; V gene: TRBV7-6; J gene: TRBJ1-1; CDR3 DNA: TGTGCCAGCAGCCAATTGACAGGGCCTATGAACACTGAAGCTTTCTTT; CDR3 protein: CASSQLTGPMNTEAFF